The 30 T cell receptor beta chains below all came from one sample that was sequenced in a study of shared clonotypes between healthy human individuals. Profiling relied on immunoSEQ multiplex PCR, and the TCRdb table lists in-frame clones only, not all of them. There are a few million clones in the sample; around 94% occur only once, and around 0.14% lies in the top ten. Sequencing used naive CD4+ T cells sorted from blood. The subset is: CD45RA+ positively selected. The receptors stem from a man aged 18 to 35 in good health.

This chain connects TRBV7-9 to TRBJ1-1; TRBD1 might be the D (5 bases). Looked up from germline, CDR1 is SEHNR and CDR2 is FQNEAQ (reference sequence). This CDR3 is 14 amino acids long. The V end lost 5 bases, the J end lost 1 base, and 11 bases lay between the germline ends. As DNA, the CDR3 is TGTGCCAGCAGCGACCTGGGGGGGAACACTGAAGCTTTCTTT. Translating it yields CASSDLGGNTEAFF. The variable domain in full, completed from reference TRBV7-9 and TRBJ1-1, reads DTGVSQNPRHKITKRGQNVTFRCDPISEHNRLYWYRQTLGQGPEFLTYFQNEAQLEKSRLLSDRFSAERPKGSFSTLEIQRTEQGDSAMYLCASSDLGGNTEAFFGQGTRLTVV.

This clone was counted a single time. This chain uses TRBV18 with TRBJ1-3; D is ambiguous. This CDR3 has 15 residues. V lost 2 bases to trimming and J lost 1 base, with 9 bases between them. The germline V gene encodes CDR1 KGHSH and CDR2 LQKENI. CDR3 in DNA: TGTGCCAGCTCACCAGTCGTACAGTCTGGAAACACCATATATTTT. This codes for CASSPVVQSGNTIYF.

This clone was seen just once. The V gene is TRBV4-2, the J gene TRBJ2-4, with D possibly matching TRBD1 (5 bases). The CDR3 has 19 amino acids. From germline, CDR1 is LGHNA and CDR2 YNFKEQ. Deletions cut 3 bases from V and 0 bases from J, with 21 bases between. The CDR3 protein is CASSQGTDRAKVAKNIQYF. The DNA of the CDR3 is TGTGCCAGCAGCCAGGGTACCGACAGAGCAAAAGTAGCCAAAAACATTCAGTACTTC.

The rearrangement uses TRBV6-6 and TRBJ2-1, with D maybe TRBD1 (5 bases). The CDR3 covers 16 residues. Trimming left V 5 bases short and J 2 bases short, with 16 bases between. Per the germline V gene, CDR1 is MNHNY and CDR2 is SVGAGI (reference sequence). CDR3 nucleotides: TGTGCCAGCAGTAGGGCAGGGCGGCAGACCTACAATGAGCAGTTCTTC. Protein sequence: CASSRAGRQTYNEQFF.

The rearrangement joins TRBV11-1 to TRBJ2-5, with TRBD1 identical over 8 bases. This CDR3 spans 17 amino acids. Germline V gene sequence: CDR1 SGHAT, CDR2 FQDESV (reference sequence). After removal of 5 bases from V and 4 bases from J, the junction contained 15 bases not matched to a gene. CDR3 bases: TGTGCCAGCAGCCTCGCATACCCGGGACAGGCACGAGAGACCCAGTACTTC. It specifies CASSLAYPGQARETQYF.

The rearrangement joins TRBV5-3 to TRBJ2-7; TRBD2 is a possible D gene (5 bases). TRBV5-3 is known as an ORF, though its function is uncertain. The CDR3 is 14 amino acids. V shed 1 base and J shed 6 bases, with 14 bases lying between them. The CDR3 DNA sequence: TGTGCCAGAAGCTTGACTAGTTGTTTCCCCGAGCAGTACTTC. It codes for CARSLTSCFPEQYF.

This clone was seen a single time. Germline and junction disagree at one end, which may indicate a read error. The genes are TRBV7-7 and TRBJ1-3, with D possibly matching TRBD1 (5 bases). Germline V gene lookup returns CDR1 SSHAT and CDR2 FNYEAQ (reference sequence). The CDR3 is 12 amino acids. The CDR3 nucleotides are TGTGCTAGCAGCCCGGGGGGAGACACCATATATTTT. It specifies CASSPGGDTIYF.

This sequence joins TRBV9 and TRBJ1-2, with TRBD1 matching 9 bases. CDR1 is SGDLS and CDR2 is YYNGEE in the germline V gene. This CDR3 is 14 amino acids long. V lost 3 bases, J lost 5 bases, and 5 bases stayed unmatched. The CDR3 DNA reads TGTGCCAGCAGCGGACCGGACAGGGGATATGGCTACACCTTC. Translating it yields CASSGPDRGYGYTF.

V is TRBV10-3 and J is TRBJ1-5, with D possibly being TRBD1 (6 bases). The length of the CDR3 is 14 residues. Between the trimmed V and J ends, which lost 6 bases and 3 bases, there was a span of 12 bases. CDR1 is ENHRY, CDR2 SYGVKD, per germline. The chain's CDR3 is CAIRDTGPNQPQHF. The CDR3 DNA follows: TGTGCCATCAGAGATACAGGGCCCAATCAGCCCCAGCATTTT.

The rearrangement uses TRBV6-5 and TRBJ2-7; D gene ambiguous. CDR1 and CDR2 from the germline V gene are MNHEY and SVGAGI. Trimming took 0 bases from V and 1 from J, leaving 7 bases between them. The CDR3 runs to 14 residues. CDR3 DNA sequence: TGTGCCAGCAGTTACTCTAGAAGATCCTACGAGCAGTACTTC. Protein: CASSYSRRSYEQYF.

This rearrangement joins TRBV30 to TRBJ1-6, with TRBD1 identical over 7 bases. V lost 7 bases to trimming and J lost 6 bases; unmatched junction nucleotides: 9. CDR1 and CDR2 from the germline V gene are GTSNPN and SVGIG (reference sequence). The CDR3 runs to 14 residues. As DNA, the CDR3 is TGTGCCTCCGTAGGGACAGCGATTAATTCACCCCTCCACTTT. This codes for CASVGTAINSPLHF.

The chain has TRBV6-5 and TRBJ1-4; D perhaps matches TRBD1 (5 bases). Germline V gene data show CDR1 as MNHEY and CDR2 as SVGAGI. Between the trimmed V and J ends, which lost 6 bases and 8 bases, there was a span of 16 bases. The CDR3 length is 14 residues. For the CDR3, the DNA is TGTGCCAGCAGCCGCGGGACGGTACGGGAAAAACTGTTTTTT. This encodes CASSRGTVREKLFF.

This clone was seen a single time. This chain connects TRBV7-2 to TRBJ2-3, with no clear D. Germline V CDR1 and CDR2: SGHTA, FQGNSA. V shed 5 bases and J shed 1 base, with 13 bases lying between them. CDR3 length: 15 amino acids. CDR3 sequence (DNA): TGTGCCAGCAGCAATCAGCGTGGCCGCACAGATACGCAGTATTTT. It yields the protein CASSNQRGRTDTQYF.

The V gene is TRBV5-1, the J gene TRBJ2-2; D may be TRBD1 (5 bases). The CDR3 is 16 amino acids. Trimming stripped 0 bases from V and 0 bases from J, with 9 bases between. Per the germline V gene, CDR1 is SGHRS and CDR2 is YFSETQ. For the CDR3, the DNA is TGCGCCAGCAGCTTGGTGTCAGGGACGAACACCGGGGAGCTGTTTTTT. Protein product: CASSLVSGTNTGELFF.

CDR3 protein: CATERTTGELFF. The CDR3 DNA sequence: TGTGCCACCGAGAGGACCACCGGGGAGCTGTTTTTT. The chain combines TRBV4-2 with TRBJ2-2; D ambiguous. Per germline, CDR1 LGHNA and CDR2 YNFKEQ. Trimming stripped 10 bases from V and 4 bases from J, with 10 bases between. The CDR3 sequence is 12 residues long.

The table lists this clone with a count of one. J is TRBJ2-3 and V is TRBV5-1; TRBD2 aligns across 8 bases. The CDR3 runs 16 residues. CDR1 is SGHRS and CDR2 is YFSETQ in the germline V gene. With 0 bases clipped from V and 0 bases from J, the junction kept 3 bases outside the gene matches. The CDR3 loop reads CASSLGVAGSTDTQYF. CDR3 coding DNA: TGCGCCAGCAGCTTGGGGGTAGCGGGGAGCACAGATACGCAGTATTTT.

This chain links TRBV28 with TRBJ1-2; 8 bases agree with TRBD1. Trimming removed 3 bases from V and 5 bases from J; junction bases left unmatched: 5. This CDR3 is built from 14 residues. Per germline, CDR1 MDHEN and CDR2 SYDVKM. This CDR3 is CASSFQDRVYGYTF. The CDR3 coding sequence is TGTGCCAGCAGTTTTCAGGACAGGGTATATGGCTACACCTTC.

The chain carries TRBV10-3 and TRBJ1-4; D is undetermined. There are 15 residues in the CDR3. Germline assignment: CDR1 ENHRY and CDR2 SYGVKD. V was shortened by 4 bases and J by 0 bases, with 9 bases between the two germline ends. This CDR3 reads CAISGSLATNEKLFF. In DNA, the CDR3 is TGTGCCATCAGTGGATCTCTTGCAACTAATGAAAAACTGTTTTTT.

With regard to this clone: Other DNA variants within this sample encode the same CDR3. This chain joins TRBV6-5 and TRBJ1-2; D is possibly TRBD1 (5 bases). CDR3 length equals 13 residues. With 0 bases removed from V and 7 bases from J, the gap between germline ends came to 9 bases. Germline V gives CDR1 MNHEY, CDR2 SVGAGI. The CDR3 sequence: CASSYSGGGGYTF. In DNA form, the CDR3 reads TGTGCCAGCAGTTACTCCGGGGGAGGTGGCTACACCTTC.

The chain combines TRBV10-3 with TRBJ2-3; TRBD1 agrees at 7 bases. CDR3 length: 14 residues. Germline CDR1 ENHRY, CDR2 SYGVKD. Trimming removed 6 bases from V and 5 bases from J; junction bases left unmatched: 8. The CDR3 DNA follows: TGTGCCATCAGCTACAGGGGTTCCGGAGATACGCAGTATTTT. Its translation is CAISYRGSGDTQYF.

The rearrangement links TRBV11-2 to TRBJ1-5; possible D gene TRBD1, 5 bases. CDR1 and CDR2 (germline): SGHAT, FQNNGV. CDR3 size: 15 residues. The germline V and J ends were trimmed by 5 bases and 7 bases, with 18 bases remaining between them. The CDR3: CASSTRDGAGQPQHF. The CDR3 DNA reads as TGTGCCAGCAGCACGAGGGACGGGGCCGGGCAGCCCCAGCATTTT.

The chain is built from TRBV9 and TRBJ2-1; 7 positions agree with TRBD1. CDR1 and CDR2 (germline): SGDLS, YYNGEE. The CDR3 covers 15 residues. V shed 4 bases, J shed 5 bases, and the junction held 9 bases outside the gene matches. The CDR3 spells CASSPPGQPDNEQFF. CDR3 in DNA: TGTGCCAGCAGCCCCCCGGGACAGCCGGACAATGAGCAGTTCTTC.

This chain joins TRBV6-5 and TRBJ2-3, with D possibly TRBD1 on 6 matching bases. V lost 7 bases and J lost 6, with 17 bases in between. The CDR3 runs to 14 residues. Germline V lookup: CDR1 MNHEY, CDR2 SVGAGI. In nucleotides, the CDR3 is TGTGCCAGCAAAAGACTGGGGGCCGGTGATACGCAGTATTTT. This sequence encodes CASKRLGAGDTQYF.

As to this clone: The same CDR3 arises from other DNA sequences in this sample as well. The chain is built from TRBV4-3 and TRBJ1-2; the match to TRBD1 covers 11 bases. In germline, CDR1 is LGHNA, CDR2 YSLEER. The CDR3 contains 14 residues. With V trimmed by 0 bases and J by 8 bases, 2 bases remained unmatched. The CDR3 region has the DNA TGCGCCAGCAGCCAAGACGGGACAGGGGGAGGCTACACCTTC. Residues: CASSQDGTGGGYTF.

The chain carries TRBV5-6 and TRBJ2-3; D is unresolved. In germline, CDR1 is SGHDT, CDR2 YYEEEE. This CDR3 region has 14 residues. The ends were cut back, 3 bases at V and 0 bases at J, with 8 bases in the middle. Written as DNA, the CDR3 is TGTGCCAGCAGCTCCCTACCTAGCACAGATACGCAGTATTTT. It is translated as CASSSLPSTDTQYF.

V gene TRBV5-4 combines with J gene TRBJ2-5; no clear D gene. CDR1 and CDR2 from the germline V gene are SGHNT and YYREEE (reference sequence). The CDR3 is 14 residues long. Trimming removed 2 bases at V and 5 bases at J, with 13 bases between. CDR3: CASSFLAEQETQYF. CDR3 nucleotide sequence: TGTGCCAGCAGCTTTTTGGCGGAGCAGGAGACCCAGTACTTC.

The chain carries TRBV19 and TRBJ2-7; D is possibly TRBD1 (6 bases). The germline CDR1 and CDR2 sequences are LNHDA and SQIVND (reference sequence). The CDR3 is 16 amino acids. Trimming stripped 4 bases from V and 2 bases from J, with 18 bases between. For the CDR3, the DNA is TGTGCCAGTAGTACCTCCCGGACAGCATCCCCCTACGAGCAGTACTTC. Encoded protein: CASSTSRTASPYEQYF. The entire variable domain, with the rest obtained from reference TRBV19 and TRBJ2-7, is as follows: DGGITQSPKYLFRKEGQNVTLSCEQNLNHDAMYWYRQDPGQGLRLIYYSQIVNDFQKGDIAEGYSVSREKKESFPLTVTSAQKNPTAFYLCASSTSRTASPYEQYFGPGTRLTVT.

The DNA for the CDR3 is TGTGCCAGCTCGCTATCCGGGACTACGGAGACCCAGTACTTC. Protein: CASSLSGTTETQYF. The chain combines TRBV18 with TRBJ2-5; 7 bases map to TRBD2. J lost 5 bases, V lost 6 bases, and 9 bases had no gene match. The CDR3 consists of 14 residues. CDR1 and CDR2 from the germline V gene are KGHSH and LQKENI.

This chain connects TRBV10-1 to TRBJ2-7; D uncertain. The germline gives CDR1 WNHNN, CDR2 SYGVQD (reference sequence). The V end lost 3 bases, the J end lost 2 bases, and 14 bases lay between the germline ends. The CDR3 is made up of 15 amino acids. The CDR3 region has the DNA TGCGCCAGCAGTGATACCACCAAGCCCCCCTACGAGCAGTACTTC. It specifies CASSDTTKPPYEQYF.

Remarks on this clone: Additional DNA sequences in this sample encode the identical CDR3. The rearrangement uses TRBV28 and TRBJ2-5; D ambiguous. CDR1 MDHEN and CDR2 SYDVKM come from the germline V gene. This CDR3 is built from 12 residues. Trimming took 5 bases from V and 4 from J, leaving 8 bases between them. The chain's CDR3 is CASSPPGETQYF. In nucleotides, the CDR3 is TGTGCCAGCAGTCCACCGGGAGAGACCCAGTACTTC.